This entry describes one T cell receptor beta chain. Antigen unknown. The protocol was immunoSEQ multiplex PCR, while the TCRdb copy is restricted to in-frame clones and leaves out a portion. The repertoire holds some 150,000 clones, with roughly 91% as singletons. Trimming pared 4 bases from V and 3 bases from J, leaving 19 bases between. The CDR3 length is 16 residues. CDR1 SGHDT and CDR2 YYEEEE come from the germline V gene. The data were taken from a study of cytomegalovirus exposure and HLA in healthy donors. Study conclusions and caveats: The study recorded 160 or so TCR beta chains that were cytomegalovirus-associated.

The rearrangement uses TRBV5-6 and TRBJ1-1; D remains ambiguous. The TCR was taken from a man younger than 35 in good health and CMV-seronegative. The sequenced sample consisted of PBMCs. The CDR3 sequence: CASSDVYWVADTEAFF. The CDR3 coding sequence is TGTGCCAGCAGCGACGTGTATTGGGTTGCGGACACTGAAGCTTTCTTT. Full variable domain (outside the CDR3, taken from reference TRBV5-6 and TRBJ1-1): DAGVTQSPTHLIKTRGQQVTLRCSPKSGHDTVSWYQQALGQGPQFIFQYYEEEERQRGNFPDRFSGHQFPNYSSELNVNALLLGDSALYLCASSDVYWVADTEAFFGQGTRLTVV.